This TCR beta chain was identified in a study of response to subunit inactivated influenza vaccine. Broader study findings: Few additional T cells are recruited per seasonal influenza vaccination, authors suggested.

CDR1 and CDR2 from the germline V gene are DFQATT and SNEGSKA (reference sequence). Trimming stripped 1 base from V and 0 bases from J, with 13 bases between. The CDR3 has 16 amino acids. Points on this clonotype: Antigen unknown.

In TCRdb, the RT-PCR reads were re-called with MiXCR into one record per CDR3 protein. The table lists approximately 530,000 distinct CDR3 sequences, under 9% of them singletons, with 10% to 15% in the top ten. The rearrangement joins TRBV20-1 to TRBJ1-5; D ambiguous. The source was PBMCs from blood, collected 23 months after vaccination. The clonotype originates from a man aged 50-75 years who received an inactivated influenza vaccine. This CDR3 reads CSARGLSQLSNQPQHF. Here the CDR3 DNA reads TGCAGTGCTAGAGGCCTGAGCCAGCTTAGCAATCAGCCCCAGCATTTT.